These 8 T cell receptor beta chains share one sample of origin, sequenced in a study of response to subunit inactivated influenza vaccine. TCRdb reanalysed the RT-PCR reads using MiXCR and keeps one entry per CDR3 protein. The sample contains almost 250,000 distinct CDR3 sequences, 12% of which appear only once. This specimen consisted of non-naive T cells sorted from PBMCs, obtained less than 15 days before vaccination. The receptors come from a man in his fifties or sixties who received an inactivated influenza vaccine.

The DNA for the CDR3 is TGTGCCAGCAGCTTGACGACTAGCCGGCTTTTGGAGCAGTTCTTC. Its protein is CASSLTTSRLLEQFF. The V call is TRBV5-5, the J call TRBJ2-1; 7 bases are a match to TRBD2. The J segment lost 10 bases and the V segment lost 1 base, leaving 11 bases of the junction unmatched. The length of the CDR3 is 15 residues. Germline V CDR1 and CDR2: SGHKS, YYEKEE (reference sequence).

The rearrangement links TRBV18 to TRBJ1-6, with D maybe TRBD1 (5 bases). In germline, CDR1 is KGHSH, CDR2 LQKENI. Trimming cost V 4 bases and J 9 bases, with 16 bases left between them. The CDR3 sequence is 15 residues long. The CDR3 is CASSQGPGIGSPLHF. In DNA form, the CDR3 reads TGTGCCAGCTCACAGGGGCCGGGAATCGGTTCACCCCTCCACTTT.

The V call is TRBV20-1, the J call TRBJ2-3; 9 nucleotides line up with TRBD2. Germline trimming cut 2 bases from V and 2 bases from J; bases unmatched to any gene: 5. The CDR3 consists of 15 residues. Germline assignment: CDR1 DFQATT and CDR2 SNEGSKA (reference sequence). The CDR3 bases are TGCAGTGCTAGAAAAGCGGGGGGAATCACAGATACGCAGTATTTT. The encoded protein is CSARKAGGITDTQYF.

This clonotype was picked up a small number of times. The DNA for the CDR3 is TGCGCCAGCAGTGACGAAGGTGGCTCCTACAATGAGCAGTTCTTC. Translating it yields CASSDEGGSYNEQFF. This chain uses TRBV10-2 with TRBJ2-1; no clear D gene. Trimming removed 3 bases from V and 0 bases from J, with 9 bases in between. Looked up from germline, CDR1 is WSHSY and CDR2 is SAAADI. The CDR3 extends over 15 amino acids.

The chain couples TRBV10-3 to TRBJ2-1; weak D call: TRBD1 (6 bases). Germline CDR1 is ENHRY and CDR2 is SYGVKD. V dropped 2 bases and J dropped 1 base, with 9 bases sitting between them. The CDR3 contains 15 residues. This CDR3 reads CAISEPGQSYNEQFF. The CDR3 region has the DNA TGTGCCATCAGTGAGCCGGGACAATCCTACAATGAGCAGTTCTTC.

This chain uses TRBV20-1 with TRBJ2-4; the match to TRBD1 covers 7 bases. The CDR3 is made up of 14 amino acids. The junction had 4 bases not matched to a gene; V was cut back by 1 base and J by 4 bases. The V gene's germline CDR1 is DFQATT and CDR2 SNEGSKA (reference sequence). The CDR3 DNA is TGCAGTGCTAGAGCGAGACAGGGAAAAAACATTCAGTACTTC. Translating gives CSARARQGKNIQYF.

The rearrangement links TRBV30 to TRBJ2-2; 7 bases line up with TRBD1. Germline lookup yields CDR1 GTSNPN and CDR2 SVGIG (reference sequence). The CDR3 extends over 14 amino acids. The ends lost 4 bases at V and 2 bases at J; junction bases unmatched: 4. CDR3 DNA: TGTGCCTGGACCAGACAGGGAAACACCGGGGAGCTGTTTTTT. Translated, it gives CAWTRQGNTGELFF.

A note on this clonotype: A much more abundant neighbour one base away suggests this may be a read error. The V and J genes are TRBV20-1 and TRBJ2-7; 8 bases map to TRBD2. The CDR3 runs to 15 residues. The germline V gene encodes CDR1 DFQATT and CDR2 SNEGSKA (reference sequence). Trimming removed 3 bases from V and 4 bases from J; junction bases left unmatched: 11. DNA for the CDR3: TGCAGTGCTAGCCCGGGACTAGTGAGGGTATACGAGCAGTACTTC. As protein: CSASPGLVRVYEQYF.